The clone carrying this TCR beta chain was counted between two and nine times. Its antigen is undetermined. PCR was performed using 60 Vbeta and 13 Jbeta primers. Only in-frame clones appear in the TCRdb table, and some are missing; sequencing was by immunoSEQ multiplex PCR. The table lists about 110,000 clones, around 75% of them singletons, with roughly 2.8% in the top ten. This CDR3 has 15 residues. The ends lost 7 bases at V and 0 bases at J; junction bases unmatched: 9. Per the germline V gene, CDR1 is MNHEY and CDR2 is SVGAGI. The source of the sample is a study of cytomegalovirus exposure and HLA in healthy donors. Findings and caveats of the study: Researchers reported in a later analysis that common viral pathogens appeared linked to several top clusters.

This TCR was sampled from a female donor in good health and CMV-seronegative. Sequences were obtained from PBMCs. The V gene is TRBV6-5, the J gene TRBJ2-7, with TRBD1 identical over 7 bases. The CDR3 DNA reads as TGTGCCAGCACCGAGGGGGCAGGACCCTCCTACGAGCAGTACTTC. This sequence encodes CASTEGAGPSYEQYF.